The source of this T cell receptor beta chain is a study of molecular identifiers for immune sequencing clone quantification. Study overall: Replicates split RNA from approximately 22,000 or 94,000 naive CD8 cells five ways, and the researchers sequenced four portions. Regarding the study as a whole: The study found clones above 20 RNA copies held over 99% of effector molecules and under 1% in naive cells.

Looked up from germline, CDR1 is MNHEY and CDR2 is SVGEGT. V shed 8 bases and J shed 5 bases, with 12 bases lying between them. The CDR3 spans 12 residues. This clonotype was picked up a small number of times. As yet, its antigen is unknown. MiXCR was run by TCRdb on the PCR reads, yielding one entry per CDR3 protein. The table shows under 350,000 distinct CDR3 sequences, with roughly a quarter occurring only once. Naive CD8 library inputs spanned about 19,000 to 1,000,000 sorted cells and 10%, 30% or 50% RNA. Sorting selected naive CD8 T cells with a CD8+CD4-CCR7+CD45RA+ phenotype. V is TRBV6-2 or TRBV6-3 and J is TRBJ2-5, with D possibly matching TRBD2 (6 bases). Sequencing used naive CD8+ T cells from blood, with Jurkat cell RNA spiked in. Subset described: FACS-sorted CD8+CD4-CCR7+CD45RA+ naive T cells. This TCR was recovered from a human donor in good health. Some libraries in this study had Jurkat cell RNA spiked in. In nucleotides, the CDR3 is TGTGCCAGCTTCGACGGAGGGGAGACCCAGTACTTC. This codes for CASFDGGETQYF.